This T cell receptor beta chain was identified in a study of CD8 T cells in Susac syndrome (dated by TCRdb to the late 2010s). Study-wide context: Among the Susac syndrome patients who were sequenced, clinically active disease was present in about six and clinical remission was observed in about eight. At blood withdrawal, Susac syndrome patients were therapy-naive, treated with corticosteroids (with IVIg additionally given to some), or treated with IVIg alone. Repertoire sequencing was used to test whether CD8+ T cell activation and differentiation in Susac syndrome was antigen driven. The clonality of the CD8+ T cell repertoire was compared across approximately twelve healthy donors, some 14 Susac syndrome patients and about 16 multiple sclerosis patients.

As for this clonotype: It has no known antigen specificity. Qualities for individual bases were not recorded, and no much larger clone is one base off.

CDR1 is given as SGHTA and CDR2 as FQGNSA, both from the germline V gene. Taken from cysteine to phenylalanine, the CDR3 has 14 residues. Solely the CDR3 DNA is kept, with 42 bases framed from the first base. V sheds 2 bases and J sheds 4 bases, leaving 12 bases between their ends. RNA was extracted using the RNeasy kit, and roughly 0.5 to 1 ug of the RNA was reverse transcribed with random hexamers. The immunoSEQ multiplex PCR assay, which covers 54 Vbeta and 13 Jbeta segments, was used to amplify TCR beta CDR3 regions. PCR amplification bias was corrected by using a synthetic template baseline for primer optimization and computational correction. As for the authors' bioinformatics: Only productive sequences were kept, with reads annotated to V, D and J genes according to IMGT and analyzed in immunoSEQ Analyzer. To calculate clonality, Shannon entropy was normalized by log2 of the number of productive unique sequences and then subtracted from one. For each patient and control, public and private clones were evaluated among the 100 most prevalent clones. A clone was defined as Susac-specific if it was absent from the healthy and MS cohorts, from over a thousand published viral clones and from other ImmuneACCESS disease sequences. The raw public reads went through TCRdb reprocessing: fastp at Q25, MiXCR clone calling, in-frame beta chains kept. Merged by CDR3 protein, the rows form single entries marked with the most common genes and DNA. What appears here as the V and J calls and clone size reflects TCRdb's work, not the paper's. In this sample the table shows 150,000 to 200,000 distinct CDR3 sequences, approximately 95% of which occur a single time. The top ten clonotypes cover 0.15% to 0.2% of the sample.

Summary of the overall study and its limitations: CD8+ repertoires in Susac syndrome showed clonal expansion, which was highest in CD8+ TEMRA cells and was greater in clinically active patients than in remitting patients. The TCR sequencing and HLA analysis was acknowledged to have included a relatively small number of individuals. Over 15 and five Susac-specific public clones were found in the total CD8+ and CD8+ TEMRA repertoires, respectively.

High-throughput TCR beta sequencing profiled peripheral blood CD8+ and CD4+ T cells from healthy donors, Susac syndrome patients and multiple sclerosis patients. The Susac syndrome patients fulfilled recently defined diagnostic criteria for either definite or probable disease. CD8+ TEMRA cells were enriched by FACS, while bulk CD8+ and CD4+ T cells were purified by magnetic negative isolation. Blood was collected in EDTA tubes and processed within 24 hours, with PBMCs isolated through density gradient centrifugation. PBMCs intended for TCR sequencing were cryopreserved in liquid nitrogen and thawed later in a water bath at 37 degrees C. The sorted or isolated CD4+, CD8+ and CD8+ TEMRA cells had a purity of 90% or higher.

The source of this sequence is a human donor with Susac syndrome. Sequenced: CD8+ T cells from PBMCs. In this chain, TRBV7-2 is recombined with TRBJ2-7, with the D gene not clear enough to name. The DNA sequence reads TGTGCCAGCAGCTTATTAGCTGCAACGTACGAGCAGTACTTC. The translation is CASSLLAATYEQYF. The CDR3, completed at both ends by the reference TRBV7-2 and TRBJ2-7 genes, gives the full variable domain GAGVSQSPSNKVTEKGKDVELRCDPISGHTALYWYRQSLGQGLEFLIYFQGNSAPDKSGLPSDRFSAERTGGSVSTLTIQRTQQEDSAVYLCASSLLAATYEQYFGPGTRLTVT.